This T cell receptor (beta chain) was recorded in a study of vaccination and CD4 T cells after COVID-19. CD4+ T cells that had been cultured provided DNA sequenced with the Oncomine TCR Beta short-read assay. Via MiXCR, TCRdb re-called the PCR reads, giving one row per CDR3 protein. The sample consists of 16,000 or so distinct CDR3 sequences, about 45% of them appearing once. Time point here: late sampling 161 to 241 days after vaccination in a few convalescent patients. Treatment here: approximately nine-day PBMC culture with coronavirus spike peptide pools or control peptides (ViraFEST assay). This clonotype has more than one count but fewer than ten. Its antigen is unidentified. Trimming took 5 bases from V and 0 from J; bases not matched to a gene: 11. The CDR3 consists of 19 residues. The germline gives CDR1 MNHEY, CDR2 SMNVEV (reference sequence).

The TCR comes from a human donor who had recovered from COVID-19. Specimen: CD4+ T cells from blood, cultured in vitro, collected about 7 months after SARS-CoV-2 vaccination. This chain connects TRBV27 to TRBJ2-1; 12 nucleotides agree with TRBD2. CDR3 DNA: TGTGCCAGCAGTCATGACAGGGGGACTAGCGGGCTCTCCTACAATGAGCAGTTCTTC. Encoded protein: CASSHDRGTSGLSYNEQFF.